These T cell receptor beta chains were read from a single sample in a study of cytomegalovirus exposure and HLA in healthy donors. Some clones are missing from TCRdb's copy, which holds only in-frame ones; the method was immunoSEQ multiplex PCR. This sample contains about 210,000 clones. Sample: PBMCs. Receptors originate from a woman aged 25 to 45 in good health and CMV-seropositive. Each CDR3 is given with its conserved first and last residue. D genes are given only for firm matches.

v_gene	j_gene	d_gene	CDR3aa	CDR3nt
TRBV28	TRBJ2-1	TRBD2	CASSFLAGRLDQFF	TGTGCCAGCAGTTTCCTAGCGGGGCGATTGGATCAGTTCTTC
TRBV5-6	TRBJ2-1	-	CASSLQGLGNEQFF	TGTGCCAGCAGCTTGCAGGGATTGGGGAATGAGCAGTTCTTC
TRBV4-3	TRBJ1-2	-	CASSQGHNYGYTF	TGCGCCAGCAGCCAAGGGCATAACTATGGCTACACCTTC
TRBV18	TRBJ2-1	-	CASSPQGMESNEQFF	TGTGCCAGCTCACCACAGGGGATGGAAAGCAATGAGCAGTTCTTC
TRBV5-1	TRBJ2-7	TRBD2	CASGMTSGNYEQYF	TGCGCCAGCGGTATGACTAGCGGGAACTACGAGCAGTACTTC
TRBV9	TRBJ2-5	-	CASSVSPDPGETQYF	TGTGCCAGCAGCGTATCCCCTGACCCAGGGGAGACCCAGTACTTC
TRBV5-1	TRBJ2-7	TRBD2	CASSLGGTSGAHEQYF	TGCGCCAGCAGCCTTGGGGGTACTAGCGGGGCCCACGAGCAGTACTTC
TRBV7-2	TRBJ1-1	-	CASSRRTGLNTEAFF	TGTGCCAGCAGCCGACGTACAGGGTTAAACACTGAAGCTTTCTTT
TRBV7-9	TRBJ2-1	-	CASSLVEAIRQFF	TGTGCCAGCAGCTTAGTGGAGGCTATTCGGCAGTTCTTC
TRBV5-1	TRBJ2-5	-	CASSIGTKPEETQYF	TGCGCCAGCAGCATAGGGACAAAACCGGAAGAGACCCAGTACTTC
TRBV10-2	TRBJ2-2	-	CASTGVGAGELFF	TGCGCCAGCACGGGGGTGGGAGCCGGGGAGCTGTTTTTT
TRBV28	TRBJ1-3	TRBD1	CASSLRTGRSSSSGNTIYF	TGTGCCAGCAGTTTGCGGACAGGGAGGTCCTCAAGCTCTGGAAACACCATATATTTT
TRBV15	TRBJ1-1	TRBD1	CATSTNWNRGTEAFF	TGTGCCACCAGCACTAACTGGAACAGGGGCACTGAAGCTTTCTTT
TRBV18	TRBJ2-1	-	CASSPSMDEQFF	TGTGCCAGCTCACCTTCTATGGATGAGCAGTTCTTC
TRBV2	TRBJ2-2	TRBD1	CASSGDRGISGELFF	TGTGCCAGCAGTGGGGACAGGGGAATTTCGGGGGAGCTGTTTTTT
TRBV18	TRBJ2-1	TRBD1	CASSLSSSGQGNNEQFF	TGTGCCAGCTCACTCTCGTCTTCGGGACAGGGCAACAATGAGCAGTTCTTC
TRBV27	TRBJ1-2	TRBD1	CASSLYGTGGYTF	TGTGCCAGCAGTTTATACGGGACAGGTGGCTACACCTTC
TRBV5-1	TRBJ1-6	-	CASSLEGIYNSPLHF	TGCGCCAGCAGCTTGGAGGGGATCTATAATTCACCCCTCCACTTT
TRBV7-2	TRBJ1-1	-	CASRFTGTSEAFF	TGTGCCAGCAGGTTTACAGGGACGTCTGAAGCTTTCTTT
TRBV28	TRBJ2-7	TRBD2	CASSFFRLAETTYEQYF	TGTGCCAGCAGTTTCTTCAGACTAGCGGAAACAACCTACGAGCAGTACTTC
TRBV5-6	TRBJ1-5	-	CASSSSVSLFLGNQPQHF	TGTGCCAGCAGCTCGTCGGTTTCCCTCTTTCTGGGCAATCAGCCCCAGCATTTT
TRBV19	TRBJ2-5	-	CASSIVNPEGATETQYF	TGTGCCAGTAGTATAGTAAATCCGGAGGGAGCAACCGAGACCCAGTACTTC
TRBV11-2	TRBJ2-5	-	CASSLGPRGTQETQYF	TGTGCCAGCAGCTTAGGCCCTCGAGGGACACAAGAGACCCAGTACTTC
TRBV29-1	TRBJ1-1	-	CSVEPPEWRGTEAFF	TGCAGCGTTGAACCCCCCGAGTGGAGGGGCACTGAAGCTTTCTTT
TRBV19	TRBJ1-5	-	CASSLTATHNQPQHF	TGTGCCAGTAGTCTGACAGCTACCCATAATCAGCCCCAGCATTTT
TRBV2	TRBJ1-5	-	CASSPGAGQPQHF	TGTGCCAGCAGTCCAGGGGCCGGTCAGCCCCAGCATTTT
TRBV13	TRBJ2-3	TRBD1	CASSLKGTGYHTDTQYF	TGTGCCAGCAGCTTAAAGGGGACAGGGTATCACACAGATACGCAGTATTTT
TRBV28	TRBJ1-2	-	CASIPRGQATLNYGYTF	TGTGCCAGCATCCCCCGGGGTCAGGCAACCCTTAACTATGGCTACACCTTC
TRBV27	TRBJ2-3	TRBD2	CASSRPISLAGGLSTDTQYF	TGTGCCAGCAGCCGACCCATTTCACTAGCGGGAGGGTTGAGCACAGATACGCAGTATTTT
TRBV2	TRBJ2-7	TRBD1	CASSEMLGGQGYSYEQYF	TGTGCCAGCAGTGAAATGCTAGGGGGACAGGGATACTCCTACGAGCAGTACTTC
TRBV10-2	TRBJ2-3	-	CATGRGAGLDTQYF	TGCGCCACTGGTCGGGGGGCCGGGCTTGATACGCAGTATTTT
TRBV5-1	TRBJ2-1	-	CASSTDSGNEQFF	TGCGCCAGCAGCACCGACTCTGGCAATGAGCAGTTCTTC
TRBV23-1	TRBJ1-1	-	CASSQSTGISAFF	TGCGCCAGCAGTCAATCGACGGGAATCTCGGCTTTCTTT
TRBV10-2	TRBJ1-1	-	CASSEEGEAFF	TGCGCCAGCAGTGAGGAGGGTGAAGCTTTCTTT
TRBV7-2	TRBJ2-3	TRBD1	CASSSYRGVADTQYF	TGTGCCAGCAGCTCGTACAGGGGGGTCGCAGATACGCAGTATTTT
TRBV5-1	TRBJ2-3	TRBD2	CASSLVPGGGTDTQYF	TGCGCCAGCAGCTTGGTTCCGGGAGGAGGGACAGATACGCAGTATTTT
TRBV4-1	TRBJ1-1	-	CASSQGWGSDTEAFF	TGCGCCAGCAGCCAAGGGTGGGGCTCGGACACTGAAGCTTTCTTT
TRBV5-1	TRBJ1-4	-	CASSLIGTPNEKLFF	TGCGCCAGCAGCTTAATCGGGACACCTAATGAAAAACTGTTTTTT
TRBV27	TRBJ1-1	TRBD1	CASSARTGRNTEAFF	TGTGCCAGCAGTGCAAGGACAGGGCGGAACACTGAAGCTTTCTTT
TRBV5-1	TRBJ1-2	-	CASSLDAGGYTF	TGCGCCAGCAGCTTGGACGCGGGTGGCTACACCTTC
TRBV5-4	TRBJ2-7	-	CASSLDQGTPYEQYF	TGTGCCAGCAGCTTGGATCAGGGAACTCCCTACGAGCAGTACTTC
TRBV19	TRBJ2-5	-	CATSNFMRETQYF	TGTGCCACCTCAAACTTCATGAGAGAGACCCAGTACTTC
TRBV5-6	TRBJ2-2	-	CASTQGINTGELFF	TGTGCCAGCACCCAGGGGATCAACACCGGGGAGCTGTTTTTT
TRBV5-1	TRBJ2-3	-	CASSLGGIDTQYF	TGCGCCAGCAGCTTGGGGGGCATAGATACGCAGTATTTT
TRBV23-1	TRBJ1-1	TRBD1	CASSQGPTTGGVIDQNTEAFF	TGCGCCAGCAGTCAAGGCCCAACGACAGGGGGCGTGATTGATCAGAACACTGAAGCTTTCTTT
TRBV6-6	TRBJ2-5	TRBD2	CASNTGLFQETQYF	TGTGCCAGTAACACGGGACTATTCCAAGAGACCCAGTACTTC
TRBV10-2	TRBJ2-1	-	CASNLGGGSGNEQFF	TGCGCCAGCAACTTGGGAGGAGGCTCGGGTAATGAGCAGTTCTTC
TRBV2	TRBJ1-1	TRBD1	CASREGAVNTEAFF	TGTGCCAGCAGAGAGGGGGCAGTGAACACTGAAGCTTTCTTT
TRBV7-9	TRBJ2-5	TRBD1	CASSLGTGDAETQYF	TGTGCCAGCAGCTTAGGGACAGGGGATGCGGAGACCCAGTACTTC